The next 30 T cell receptor beta chains were all read from a single sample in a study of shared T cell receptors in the human thymus (dated by TCRdb to the early 2020s). The receptor library was made with the immunoSEQ multiplex PCR assay. In its TCRdb copy, this immuneACCESS table keeps in-frame sequences only and misses some clones. Where compared with another copy, unresolved V genes explain less than half of these, and the others have no known cause. Counted in this sample were 500,000 to 750,000 clones; 88% of them appeared once. The ten biggest clones cover 0.01% of the sample. These data were also filed under a second study, of human thymus T cells.

Sequences were obtained from thymocytes. The receptors shown here come from a boy younger than two with a congenital heart defect. Donor details come from another sample of the same person, matched by shared clones.

The genes are TRBV4-3 and TRBJ2-7; 12 bases fit TRBD2. In germline, CDR1 is LGHNA, CDR2 YSLEER. The CDR3 is 18 residues long. J gave up 3 bases and V 1 base, and 10 bases lay outside the gene matches. This CDR3 reads CASSQVTSGRVEGYEQYF. DNA of the CDR3: TGCGCCAGCAGCCAAGTGACTAGCGGGAGAGTGGAGGGCTACGAGCAGTACTTC.

This chain connects TRBV19 to TRBJ2-3; D gene unclear. The germline V gene has CDR1 LNHDA and CDR2 SQIVND (reference sequence). V lost 5 bases and J lost 0, with 15 bases in between. The CDR3 has 16 amino acids. The CDR3 DNA follows: TGTGCCAGTAGTCCCGAACTTGATCCTAGCACAGATACGCAGTATTTT. Translation: CASSPELDPSTDTQYF. Drawing the rest from reference TRBV19 and TRBJ2-3, the complete variable domain is DGGITQSPKYLFRKEGQNVTLSCEQNLNHDAMYWYRQDPGQGLRLIYYSQIVNDFQKGDIAEGYSVSREKKESFPLTVTSAQKNPTAFYLCASSPELDPSTDTQYFGPGTRLTVL.

The CDR3 loop reads CASSLGASGNRETQYF. For the CDR3, the DNA is TGTGCCAGCAGCCTCGGGGCTAGCGGGAACCGAGAGACCCAGTACTTC. V usage is TRBV11-2 and J usage is TRBJ2-5; 9 positions match TRBD2. V gave up 5 bases and J gave up 4 bases; unmatched junction bases: 11. Germline CDR1 reads SGHAT; CDR2 reads FQNNGV. This CDR3 contains 16 residues.

This clone was seen once. The rearrangement uses TRBV11-2 and TRBJ1-1, with 7 bases fitting TRBD1. After removal of 5 bases from V and 5 bases from J, the junction contained 11 bases not matched to a gene. This CDR3 has 15 residues. Germline assignment: CDR1 SGHAT and CDR2 FQNNGV. CDR3 amino acids: CASSLKGRGPTEAFF. Here the CDR3 DNA reads TGTGCCAGCAGCCTGAAGGGAAGGGGGCCAACTGAAGCTTTCTTT.

This clone was recorded a few times. The chain carries TRBV18 and TRBJ2-1; 7 positions match TRBD1. Germline V gene lookup returns CDR1 KGHSH and CDR2 LQKENI. CDR3 size: 17 residues. The J segment lost 8 bases and the V segment lost 1 base, leaving 14 bases of the junction unmatched. CDR3 coding DNA: TGTGCCAGCTCACCACGTCGCCCAGGGGGTCAAATCGATGAGCAGTTCTTC. Translating gives CASSPRRPGGQIDEQFF.

The V and J genes are TRBV5-1 and TRBJ2-5, with TRBD1 identical over 10 bases. Germline V gene lookup returns CDR1 SGHRS and CDR2 YFSETQ. V was clipped by 2 bases and J by 5 bases; unmatched bases: 12. The CDR3 is 17 residues long. In DNA, the CDR3 is TGCGCCAGCAGCTTTTGGACAGGGGGTTTTAGTCGGGAGACCCAGTACTTC. Encoded protein: CASSFWTGGFSRETQYF.

The chain is built from TRBV6-7 and TRBJ1-4; D uncertain. TRBV6-7 is marked as an open reading frame, function uncertain. V gave up 0 bases and J gave up 8 bases, with 10 bases separating them. CDR3 length equals 14 residues. CDR3: CASSYSRKREKLFF. CDR3 DNA sequence: TGTGCCAGCAGTTACTCCCGGAAGCGCGAAAAACTGTTTTTT.

The V and J genes are TRBV11-2 and TRBJ2-7; D gene ambiguous. CDR1 is SGHAT and CDR2 is FQNNGV in the germline V gene. The length of the CDR3 is 14 residues. V dropped 4 bases and J dropped 0 bases, with 10 bases sitting between them. The CDR3 sequence is CASSSNTFSYEQYF. For the CDR3, the DNA is TGTGCCAGCAGCTCGAACACGTTCTCCTACGAGCAGTACTTC.

The chain links TRBV14 to TRBJ2-1, with 15 bases aligning to TRBD2. CDR3 size: 18 residues. CDR1 SGHDN and CDR2 FVKESK come from the germline V gene. V gave up 3 bases and J gave up 2 bases; unmatched junction bases: 5. The CDR3 loop is CASSQTGTSGRPYNEQFF. The CDR3 DNA sequence: TGTGCCAGCAGCCAGACCGGGACTAGCGGGAGGCCCTACAATGAGCAGTTCTTC. The whole variable domain, filled in from reference TRBV14 and TRBJ2-1, reads EAGVTQFPSHSVIEKGQTVTLRCDPISGHDNLYWYRRVMGKEIKFLLHFVKESKQDESGMPNNRFLAERTGGTYSTLKVQPAELEDSGVYFCASSQTGTSGRPYNEQFFGPGTRLTVL.

The genes are TRBV7-2 and TRBJ1-4, with a tentative D call TRBD1 (5 bases). CDR1 and CDR2 from the germline V gene are SGHTA and FQGNSA. CDR3 length equals 14 residues. V shed 6 bases and J shed 5 bases, with 13 bases lying between them. The CDR3 protein is CASRDGGPNEKLFF. The CDR3 DNA is TGTGCCAGCAGAGACGGGGGACCCAATGAAAAACTGTTTTTT.

This rearrangement joins TRBV14 to TRBJ2-2, with a tentative D call TRBD2 (6 bases). The germline V and J ends were trimmed by 5 bases and 5 bases, with 21 bases remaining between them. CDR1 SGHDN and CDR2 FVKESK come from the germline V gene. The length of the CDR3 is 17 residues. The chain's CDR3 is CASSGPSRDFRTGELFF. For the CDR3, the DNA is TGTGCCAGCAGCGGTCCCTCGCGGGACTTCAGAACCGGGGAGCTGTTTTTT.

This chain connects TRBV10-1 to TRBJ2-1; weak D call: TRBD1 (5 bases). Germline V gives CDR1 WNHNN, CDR2 SYGVQD (reference sequence). This CDR3 spans 11 amino acids. Trimming removed 8 bases at V and 8 bases at J, with 10 bases between. CDR3 nucleotides: TGCGCCAGCTTGGGGCACGATGAGCAGTTCTTC. The encoded protein is CASLGHDEQFF.

The V gene is TRBV5-1, the J gene TRBJ2-5, with D tentatively TRBD2 (6 bases). The J call may be in error: the DNA end matches TRBJ2-7 better. The CDR3 has 14 amino acids. Germline CDR1 SGHRS, CDR2 YFSETQ. The CDR3 sequence is CASSDRDWGHEQYF. The CDR3 DNA is TGCGCCAGCAGCGACCGGGACTGGGGCCACGAGCAGTACTTC.

This chain joins TRBV28 and TRBJ2-7; possibly TRBD2 for D (5 bases). Between the trimmed V and J ends, which lost 6 bases and 6 bases, there was a span of 18 bases. CDR1 and CDR2 (germline): MDHEN, SYDVKM. CDR3 size: 14 residues. This CDR3 reads CASRSLTGSAEQYF. The CDR3 nucleotides are TGTGCCAGCAGATCTCTTACGGGGTCAGCCGAGCAGTACTTC.

The rearrangement uses TRBV23-1 and TRBJ2-5; 14 bases line up with TRBD2. TRBV23-1 is given ORF status, its function remaining uncertain. V trimming: 4 bases; J trimming: 5 bases; junction bases outside the gene matches: 6. The CDR3 is 16 amino acids. DNA of the CDR3: TGCGCCAGCAGTCTGGGACTAGCGGGAGTTTCTGAGACCCAGTACTTC. This encodes CASSLGLAGVSETQYF.

The chain links TRBV7-9 to TRBJ2-1; 9 nucleotides line up with TRBD2. Looked up from germline, CDR1 is SEHNR and CDR2 is FQNEAQ (reference sequence). This CDR3 is built from 16 residues. With 2 bases clipped from V and 9 bases from J, the junction kept 11 bases outside the gene matches. CDR3 sequence reads: CASSLLGSSGNPEQFF. For the CDR3, the DNA is TGTGCCAGCAGCTTATTGGGGTCTAGCGGGAACCCTGAGCAGTTCTTC.

This clone was detected only once. In the same sample, other DNA sequences code for this CDR3. This chain links TRBV28 with TRBJ2-7, with D uncertain. Germline loops: CDR1 MDHEN, CDR2 SYDVKM. The CDR3 covers 12 residues. V was cut by 2 bases and J by 3 bases, with 5 bases left in between. The CDR3 reads CASSLRHYEQYF. The DNA of the CDR3 is TGTGCCAGCAGTTTACGACACTACGAGCAGTACTTC.

The chain carries TRBV14 and TRBJ2-3; the D gene is possibly TRBD2 (5 bases). The CDR3 has 15 amino acids. The V gene lost 8 bases and the J gene lost 0 bases, with 15 bases spanning the gap. Germline CDR1 reads SGHDN; CDR2 reads FVKESK. CDR3 nucleotide sequence: TGTGCCAGCGCTCGGGGTCACCGTAGCACAGATACGCAGTATTTT. It yields the protein CASARGHRSTDTQYF.

The chain uses TRBV11-3 and TRBJ2-7; D remains unclear. The CDR3 is 14 residues long. Germline V lookup: CDR1 SGHNT, CDR2 YENEEA. Trimming took off 1 base at V and 2 bases at J, with 9 bases between the two ends. CDR3 DNA sequence: TGTGCCAGCAGCTTAGGTGCCTACCCCTACGAGCAGTACTTC. This codes for CASSLGAYPYEQYF.

V is TRBV9 and J is TRBJ2-7, with D tentatively TRBD1 (7 bases). This CDR3 spans 13 amino acids. Deletions cut 2 bases from V and 6 bases from J, with 12 bases between. Germline V lookup: CDR1 SGDLS, CDR2 YYNGEE. The CDR3: CASSVGRDSEQYF. In DNA, the CDR3 is TGTGCCAGCAGCGTGGGGCGGGACAGCGAGCAGTACTTC.

The V gene is TRBV19, the J gene TRBJ1-5; TRBD1 agrees at 7 bases. The CDR3 sequence is 19 residues long. Unmatched junction bases numbered 19, after V lost 6 bases and J lost 2 bases. Germline V gene data show CDR1 as LNHDA and CDR2 as SQIVND (reference sequence). The DNA of the CDR3 is TGTGCCAGTAGCCCCCGGGACAGCCCGCAAAGGAGGCGCAATCAGCCCCAGCATTTT. This codes for CASSPRDSPQRRRNQPQHF.

The V call is TRBV19, the J call TRBJ2-2, with a tentative D call TRBD2 (6 bases). Trimming left V 0 bases short and J 6 bases short, with 17 bases between. From germline, CDR1 is LNHDA and CDR2 SQIVND (reference sequence). This CDR3 spans 17 amino acids. The CDR3 protein is CASSIDRESRGAGELFF. The CDR3 bases are TGTGCCAGTAGTATAGACCGGGAGTCCAGAGGCGCCGGGGAGCTGTTTTTT.

The chain uses TRBV29-1 and TRBJ2-1; 12 bases agree with TRBD2. CDR3 length: 15 residues. J gave up 9 bases and V 7 bases, and 13 bases lay outside the gene matches. Germline loops: CDR1 SQVTM, CDR2 ANQGSEA. The CDR3, as DNA: TGCAGCGCCCCAAACCCTAGCGGGGGGGTTGTTGAGCAGTTCTTC. This codes for CSAPNPSGGVVEQFF.

V and J are TRBV7-9 and TRBJ1-3, with TRBD1 as a possible D gene (5 bases). This CDR3 spans 14 amino acids. V lost 1 base and J lost 8, with 12 bases in between. Germline CDR1 SEHNR, CDR2 FQNEAQ (reference sequence). Here the CDR3 DNA reads TGTGCCAGCAGCTTAGAGCCGGGGGTAGACACCATATATTTT. Amino acid sequence: CASSLEPGVDTIYF. Using reference TRBV7-9 and TRBJ1-3 for the parts outside the CDR3, the full variable domain is DTGVSQNPRHKITKRGQNVTFRCDPISEHNRLYWYRQTLGQGPEFLTYFQNEAQLEKSRLLSDRFSAERPKGSFSTLEIQRTEQGDSAMYLCASSLEPGVDTIYFGEGSWLTVV.

This clone showed up just a few times. The chain employs TRBV4-3 and TRBJ2-7, with D tentatively TRBD1 (6 bases). Germline V gene data show CDR1 as LGHNA and CDR2 as YSLEER. The CDR3 is made up of 16 amino acids. V was cut by 0 bases and J by 3 bases, with 15 bases left in between. The CDR3: CASSQDTYRVLYEQYF. DNA for the CDR3: TGCGCCAGCAGCCAAGATACCTACAGGGTCCTCTACGAGCAGTACTTC.

CDR3 DNA: TGTGCCAGTAGTGCCCCCGGGGGGCCCGGAGACAATGAGCAGTTCTTC. It yields the protein CASSAPGGPGDNEQFF. This chain connects TRBV19 to TRBJ2-1, with a weak D call TRBD2 (7 bases). The CDR3 runs 16 residues. Per the germline V gene, CDR1 is LNHDA and CDR2 is SQIVND (reference sequence). V lost 5 bases and J 5 bases, leaving 19 bases between the germline ends.

The genes are TRBV11-1 and TRBJ2-7; 9 bases fit TRBD1. Germline CDR1 SGHAT, CDR2 FQDESV (reference sequence). This CDR3 contains 15 residues. V gave up 5 bases and J gave up 2 bases; unmatched junction bases: 7. The CDR3 here is CASSPHRGRAYEQYF. CDR3 nucleotide sequence: TGTGCCAGCAGCCCACACAGGGGGCGCGCCTACGAGCAGTACTTC.

The chain links TRBV9 to TRBJ2-7; 8 bases agree with TRBD1. Germline-derived CDR1 and CDR2 are SGDLS and YYNGEE. The CDR3 loop spans 12 amino acids. V lost 4 bases and J lost 6; bases outside the gene matches: 3. CDR3 loop: CASSSGQGEQYF. The CDR3 nucleotides read TGTGCCAGCAGCTCAGGACAGGGCGAGCAGTACTTC.

Here the CDR3 reads CASSESSSGRHEQYF. For the CDR3, the DNA is TGCGCCAGCAGTGAGTCTTCTAGCGGGAGACACGAGCAGTACTTC. The genes are TRBV10-1 and TRBJ2-7, with 10 bases fitting TRBD2. V trimming: 0 bases; J trimming: 5 bases; junction bases outside the gene matches: 4. The CDR3 runs 15 residues. Germline CDR1 is WNHNN and CDR2 is SYGVQD (reference sequence).

The V call is TRBV12-5, the J call TRBJ2-5; 10 bases line up with TRBD2. With 2 bases clipped from V and 5 bases from J, the junction kept 8 bases outside the gene matches. This CDR3 has 16 amino acids. CDR1 is LGHNT and CDR2 is FRNRAP in the germline V gene. Here the CDR3 reads CASGLSLAGVVETQYF. Written as DNA, the CDR3 is TGTGCTAGTGGTTTGTCCCTAGCGGGAGTTGTGGAGACCCAGTACTTC.